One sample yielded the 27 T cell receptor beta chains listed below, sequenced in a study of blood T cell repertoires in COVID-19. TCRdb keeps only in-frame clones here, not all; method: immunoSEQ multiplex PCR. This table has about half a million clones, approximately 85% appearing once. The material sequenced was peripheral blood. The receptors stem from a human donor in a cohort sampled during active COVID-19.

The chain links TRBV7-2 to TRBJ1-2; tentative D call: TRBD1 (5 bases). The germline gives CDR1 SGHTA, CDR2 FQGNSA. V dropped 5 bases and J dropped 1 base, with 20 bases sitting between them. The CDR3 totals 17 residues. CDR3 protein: CASSPTGGKGRNYGYTF. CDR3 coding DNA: TGTGCCAGCAGCCCTACCGGGGGAAAGGGGCGTAACTATGGCTACACCTTC.

CDR3 amino acids: CASSVPTGLGSYNEQFF. DNA for the CDR3: TGTGCCAGCAGCGTCCCAACGGGACTAGGCTCCTACAATGAGCAGTTCTTC. This chain joins TRBV9 and TRBJ2-1, with TRBD2 identical over 8 bases. CDR1 is SGDLS and CDR2 is YYNGEE in the germline V gene. This CDR3 has 17 amino acids. V lost 2 bases to trimming and J lost 0 bases; unmatched junction nucleotides: 7.

The CDR3 DNA reads TGTGCCAGCAGTTCACTAGCGGGGACGGGGTTGAACACTGAAGCTTTCTTT. Its protein is CASSSLAGTGLNTEAFF. V usage is TRBV28 and J usage is TRBJ1-1, with TRBD1 as a possible D gene (5 bases). This CDR3 is 17 amino acids long. The ends were cut back, 4 bases at V and 0 bases at J, with 18 bases in the middle. Germline CDR1 is MDHEN and CDR2 is SYDVKM. The full variable domain, with the rest looked up from reference TRBV28 and TRBJ1-1, is DVKVTQSSRYLVKRTGEKVFLECVQDMDHENMFWYRQDPGLGLRLIYFSYDVKMKEKGDIPEGYSVSREKKERFSLILESASTNQTSMYLCASSSLAGTGLNTEAFFGQGTRLTVV.

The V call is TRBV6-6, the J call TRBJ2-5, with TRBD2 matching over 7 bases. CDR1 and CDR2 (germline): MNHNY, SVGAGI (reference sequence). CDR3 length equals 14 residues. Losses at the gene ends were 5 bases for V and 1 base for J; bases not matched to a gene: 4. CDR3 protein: CASSQTSPQETQYF. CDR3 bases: TGTGCCAGCAGTCAGACTAGCCCCCAAGAGACCCAGTACTTC.

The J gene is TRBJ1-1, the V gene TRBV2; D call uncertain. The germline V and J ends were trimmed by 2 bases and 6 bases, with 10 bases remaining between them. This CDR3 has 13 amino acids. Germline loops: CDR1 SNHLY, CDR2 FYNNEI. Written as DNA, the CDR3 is TGTGCCAGCAGTGAAAGCGAATACGCTGAAGCTTTCTTT. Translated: CASSESEYAEAFF.

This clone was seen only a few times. CDR3 DNA: TGTGCCAGCAGCCGCCCGGAGCTTGAGCAGTACTTC. Residues: CASSRPELEQYF. This chain uses TRBV11-2 with TRBJ2-7, with D unresolved. The CDR3 loop spans 12 amino acids. Germline-derived CDR1 and CDR2 are SGHAT and FQNNGV. V lost 5 bases to trimming and J lost 7 bases, with 12 bases between them.

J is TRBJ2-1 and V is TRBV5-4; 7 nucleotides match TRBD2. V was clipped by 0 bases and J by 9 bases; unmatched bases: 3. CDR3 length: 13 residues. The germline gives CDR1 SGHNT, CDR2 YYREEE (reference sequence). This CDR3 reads CASSLEGGLEQFF. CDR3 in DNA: TGTGCCAGCAGCTTGGAGGGAGGGCTTGAGCAGTTCTTC.

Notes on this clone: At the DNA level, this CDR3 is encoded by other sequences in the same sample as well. CDR3 in DNA: TGTGCCAGCAGTGACTCTTTAGCGGTCTCCTACAATGAGCAGTTCTTC. Its translation: CASSDSLAVSYNEQFF. This sequence joins TRBV6-4 and TRBJ2-1; tentatively, D is TRBD2 (6 bases). The CDR3 covers 16 residues. Trimming left V 0 bases short and J 0 bases short, with 9 bases between. CDR1 is MRHNA and CDR2 is SNTAGT in the germline V gene.

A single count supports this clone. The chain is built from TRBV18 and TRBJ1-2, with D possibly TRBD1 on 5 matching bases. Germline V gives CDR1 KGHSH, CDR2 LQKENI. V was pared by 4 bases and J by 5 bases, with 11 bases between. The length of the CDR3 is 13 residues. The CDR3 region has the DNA TGTGCCAGCTCACTCGACAGTTTATATGGCTACACCTTC. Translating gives CASSLDSLYGYTF.

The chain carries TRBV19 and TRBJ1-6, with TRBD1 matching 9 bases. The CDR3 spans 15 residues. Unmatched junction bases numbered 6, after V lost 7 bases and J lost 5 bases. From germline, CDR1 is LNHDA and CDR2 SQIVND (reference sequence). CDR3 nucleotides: TGTGCCAGTACCGGTGGGACAGGGAATAATTCACCCCTCCACTTT. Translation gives CASTGGTGNNSPLHF.

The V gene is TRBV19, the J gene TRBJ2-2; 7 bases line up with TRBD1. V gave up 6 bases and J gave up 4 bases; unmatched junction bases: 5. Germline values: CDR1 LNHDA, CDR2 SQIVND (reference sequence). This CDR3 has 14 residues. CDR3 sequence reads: CASRPGQSTGELFF. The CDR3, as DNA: TGTGCCAGTAGACCGGGACAGAGCACCGGGGAGCTGTTTTTT.

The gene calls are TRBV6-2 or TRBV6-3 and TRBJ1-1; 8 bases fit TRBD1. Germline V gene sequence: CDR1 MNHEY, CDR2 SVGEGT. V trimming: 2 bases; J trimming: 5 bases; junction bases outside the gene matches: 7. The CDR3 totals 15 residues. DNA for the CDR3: TGTGCCAGCAGTTACGGGGGGACAGGAAGAACTGAAGCTTTCTTT. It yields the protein CASSYGGTGRTEAFF.

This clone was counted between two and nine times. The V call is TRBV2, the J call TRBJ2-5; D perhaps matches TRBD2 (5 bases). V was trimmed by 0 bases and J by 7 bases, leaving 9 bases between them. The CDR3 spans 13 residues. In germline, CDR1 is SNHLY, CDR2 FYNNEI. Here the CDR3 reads CASSEASAGTQYF. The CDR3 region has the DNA TGTGCCAGCAGTGAAGCATCGGCGGGGACCCAGTACTTC.

In DNA, the CDR3 is TGTGCCTGTCATAGAGGTTTCCAAGAGACCCAGTACTTC. This codes for CACHRGFQETQYF. This rearrangement joins TRBV30 to TRBJ2-5; D call uncertain. Germline V gene sequence: CDR1 GTSNPN, CDR2 SVGIG (reference sequence). The CDR3 spans 13 residues. V dropped 6 bases and J dropped 1 base, with 12 bases sitting between them. Filled out from reference TRBV30 and TRBJ2-5, the complete variable domain reads SQTIHQWPATLVQPVGSPLSLECTVEGTSNPNLYWYRQAAGRGLQLLFYSVGIGQISSEVPQNLSASRPQDRQFILSSKKLLLSDSGFYLCACHRGFQETQYFGPGTRLLVL.

The CDR3 region has the DNA TGTGCCAGCAGCCCGGACAGGACCGGGGAGCTGTTTTTT. It encodes CASSPDRTGELFF. The chain has TRBV11-2 and TRBJ2-2; the match to TRBD1 covers 7 bases. V gave up 5 bases and J gave up 5 bases; unmatched junction bases: 2. CDR3 length equals 13 residues. In germline, CDR1 is SGHAT, CDR2 FQNNGV.

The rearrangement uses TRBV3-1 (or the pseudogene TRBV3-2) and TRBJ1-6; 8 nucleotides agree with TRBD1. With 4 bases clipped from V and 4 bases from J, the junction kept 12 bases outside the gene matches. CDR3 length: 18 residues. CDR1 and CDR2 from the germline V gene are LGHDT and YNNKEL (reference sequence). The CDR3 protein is CASSPQTGGIEYNSPLHF. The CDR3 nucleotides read TGTGCCAGCAGCCCCCAAACAGGGGGAATAGAATATAATTCACCCCTCCACTTT.

In DNA, the CDR3 is TGCGCCAGCAGCGCGTCGCTAGCGGGAGGGCAGCGAGAGACCCAGTACTTC. Protein: CASSASLAGGQRETQYF. The chain is built from TRBV5-1 and TRBJ2-5, with 12 nucleotides matching TRBD2. In germline, CDR1 is SGHRS, CDR2 YFSETQ. The CDR3 covers 17 residues. V shed 4 bases and J 4 bases; nucleotides not matched to a gene: 11.

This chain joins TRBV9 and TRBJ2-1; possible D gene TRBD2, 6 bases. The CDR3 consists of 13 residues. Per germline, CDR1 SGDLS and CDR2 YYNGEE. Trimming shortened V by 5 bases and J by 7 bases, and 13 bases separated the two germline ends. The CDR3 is CASRSFGGNEQFF. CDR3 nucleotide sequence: TGTGCCAGCAGGTCGTTCGGGGGTAATGAGCAGTTCTTC.

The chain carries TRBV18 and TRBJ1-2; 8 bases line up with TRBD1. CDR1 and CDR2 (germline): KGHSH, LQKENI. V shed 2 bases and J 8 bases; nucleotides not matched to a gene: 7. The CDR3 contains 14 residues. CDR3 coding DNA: TGTGCCAGCTCACCAGAAGGACAGGGCGAAGGCTACACCTTC. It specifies CASSPEGQGEGYTF.

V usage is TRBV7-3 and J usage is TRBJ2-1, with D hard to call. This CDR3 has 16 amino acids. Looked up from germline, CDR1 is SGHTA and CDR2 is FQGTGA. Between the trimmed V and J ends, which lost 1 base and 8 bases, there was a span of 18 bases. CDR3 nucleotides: TGTGCCAGCAGCTTAAAGGCACTAACCTTGGCGGATGAGCAGTTCTTC. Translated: CASSLKALTLADEQFF.

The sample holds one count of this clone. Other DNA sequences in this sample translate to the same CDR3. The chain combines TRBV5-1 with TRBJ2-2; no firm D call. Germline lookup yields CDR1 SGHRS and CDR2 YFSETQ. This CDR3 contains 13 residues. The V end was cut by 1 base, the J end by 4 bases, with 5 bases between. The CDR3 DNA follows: TGCGCCAGCAGCTTGACTGGCACCGGGGAGCTGTTTTTT. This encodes CASSLTGTGELFF.

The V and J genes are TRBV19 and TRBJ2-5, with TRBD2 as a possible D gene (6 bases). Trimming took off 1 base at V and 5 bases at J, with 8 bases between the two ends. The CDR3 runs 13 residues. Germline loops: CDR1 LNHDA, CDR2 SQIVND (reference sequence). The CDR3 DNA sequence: TGTGCCAGTAGTATAGGGGGGGACGAGACCCAGTACTTC. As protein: CASSIGGDETQYF.

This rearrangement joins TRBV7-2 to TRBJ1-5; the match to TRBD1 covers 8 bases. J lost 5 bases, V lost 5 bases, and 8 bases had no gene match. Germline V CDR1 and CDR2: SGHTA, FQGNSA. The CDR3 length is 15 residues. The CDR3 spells CASSLTGEGHQPQHF. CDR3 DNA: TGTGCCAGCAGCCTGACAGGGGAAGGTCATCAGCCCCAGCATTTT.

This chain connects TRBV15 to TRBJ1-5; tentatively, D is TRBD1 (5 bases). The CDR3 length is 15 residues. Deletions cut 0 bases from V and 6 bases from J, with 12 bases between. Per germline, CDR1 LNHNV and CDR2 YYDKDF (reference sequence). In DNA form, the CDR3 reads TGTGCCACCAGCAGAGATAGGGAGGGGCCTCAGCCCCAGCATTTT. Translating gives CATSRDREGPQPQHF. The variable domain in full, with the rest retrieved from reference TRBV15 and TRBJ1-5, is DAMVIQNPRYQVTQFGKPVTLSCSQTLNHNVMYWYQQKSSQAPKLLFHYYDKDFNNEADTPDNFQSRRPNTSFCFLDIRSPGLGDTAMYLCATSRDREGPQPQHFGDGTRLSIL.

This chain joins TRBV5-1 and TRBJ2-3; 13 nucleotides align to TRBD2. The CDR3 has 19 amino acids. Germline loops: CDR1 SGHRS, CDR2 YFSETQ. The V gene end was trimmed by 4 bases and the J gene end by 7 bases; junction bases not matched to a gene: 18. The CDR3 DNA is TGCGCCAGCAGCCCCTCTACTAGCGGGAGGGCCCTCAGGGGAAATACGCAGTATTTT. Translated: CASSPSTSGRALRGNTQYF.

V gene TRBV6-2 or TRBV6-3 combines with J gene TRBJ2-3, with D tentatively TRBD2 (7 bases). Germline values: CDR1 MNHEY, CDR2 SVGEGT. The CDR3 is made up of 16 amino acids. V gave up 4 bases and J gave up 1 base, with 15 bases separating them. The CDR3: CASSWGGQVGTDTQYF. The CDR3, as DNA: TGTGCCAGCAGTTGGGGGGGGCAGGTTGGCACAGATACGCAGTATTTT.

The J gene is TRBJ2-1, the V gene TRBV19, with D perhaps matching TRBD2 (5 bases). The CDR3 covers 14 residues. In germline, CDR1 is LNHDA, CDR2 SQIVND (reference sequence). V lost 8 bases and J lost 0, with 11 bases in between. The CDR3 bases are TGTGCCAGTGCGCAGCGGCTCTCCTACAATGAGCAGTTCTTC. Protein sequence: CASAQRLSYNEQFF. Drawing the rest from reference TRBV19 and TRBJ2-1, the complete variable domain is DGGITQSPKYLFRKEGQNVTLSCEQNLNHDAMYWYRQDPGQGLRLIYYSQIVNDFQKGDIAEGYSVSREKKESFPLTVTSAQKNPTAFYLCASAQRLSYNEQFFGPGTRLTVL.